This T cell receptor (beta chain) was sequenced in a study of blood T cell repertoires in COVID-19. Study-wide context: The cDNA or gDNA used as material had been derived from T cells, B-cell-depleted T cells, or PBMCs.

The ends were cut back, 1 base at V and 8 bases at J, with 16 bases in the middle. CDR1 is SGHRS, CDR2 YFSETQ, per germline. The CDR3 has 15 residues. Source study methods: Cell counts per sample came from amplifying reference gene primers. TCRdb's copy holds only in-frame clones and misses some; the assay was immunoSEQ multiplex PCR. V and J calls and clone size come straight from that table; D and trimming were deduced from the DNA. The data show 130,000 to 150,000 clones, around four fifths seen once. The sequencing sample was made of PBMCs or T cells enriched from blood (not recorded which). V and J are TRBV5-1 and TRBJ2-1; possibly TRBD1 for D (7 bases). The clonotype was recovered from a woman aged 40 to 50 who had recovered from COVID-19. Written as DNA, the CDR3 is TGCGCCAGCAGCTTGTATGGAGGGGGCACGGATGAGCAGTTCTTC. It codes for CASSLYGGGTDEQFF.